Included here is one TCR beta chain sequence, with context. The antigen remains undetermined. No conserved phenylalanine or tryptophan ends this CDR3, so it is likely a read error. These data come from a study of cytomegalovirus exposure and HLA in healthy donors. Whole-study findings and limits: The TCR clusters that emerged in the first cohort tended, a later analysis found, to co-occur in the approximately 110 validation repertoires. Cytomegalovirus association was listed for under 200 TCR beta chains. Three chains tied to CMV proved CMV antigen-specific in vitro.

The assay was immunoSEQ multiplex PCR, and TCRdb's table has in-frame clones only and misses some. The sample lists 100,000 to 150,000 clones, 89% seen once, with around 1.3% in the top ten. V lost 0 bases, J lost 0 bases, and 5 bases lay in between. The CDR3 sequence is 14 residues long. CDR1 and CDR2 from the germline V gene are MNHNS and SASEGT. Separate from the roughly 720-subject first cohort, the approximately 120-subject validation cohort was the one that the donors belonged to. The receptor was isolated from a woman aged 18 to 35 in good health and CMV-seronegative. The genes are TRBV6-1 and TRBJ1-2, with a tentative D call TRBD1 (5 bases). The specimen sequenced was PBMCs. DNA for the CDR3: TGTGCCAGCAGTGAAGCGGGGGCTAACTATGGCTACACCCTC. It translates to CASSEAGANYGYTL.